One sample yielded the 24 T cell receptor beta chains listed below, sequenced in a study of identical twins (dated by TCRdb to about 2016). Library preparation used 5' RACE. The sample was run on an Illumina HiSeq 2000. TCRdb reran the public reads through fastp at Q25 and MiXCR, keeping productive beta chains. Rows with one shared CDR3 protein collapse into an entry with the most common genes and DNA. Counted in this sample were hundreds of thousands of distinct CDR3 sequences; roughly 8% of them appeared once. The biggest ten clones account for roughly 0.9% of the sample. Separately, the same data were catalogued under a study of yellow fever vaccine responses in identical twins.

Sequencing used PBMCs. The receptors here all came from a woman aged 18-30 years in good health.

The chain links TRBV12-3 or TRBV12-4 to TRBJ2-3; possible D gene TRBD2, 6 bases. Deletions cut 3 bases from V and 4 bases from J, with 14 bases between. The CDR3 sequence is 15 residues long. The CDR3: CASSFGPSAPDTQYF. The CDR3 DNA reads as TGTGCCAGCAGTTTCGGGCCTAGCGCCCCAGATACGCAGTATTTT.

The CDR3 sequence is CASSYPVGGNEQFF. The CDR3 DNA reads as TGTGCCAGCAGCTACCCAGTCGGCGGCAATGAGCAGTTCTTC. V gene TRBV7-9 combines with J gene TRBJ2-1, with D unclear. CDR3 size: 14 residues. Germline assignment: CDR1 SEHNR and CDR2 FQNEAQ (reference sequence). V was pared by 4 bases and J by 6 bases, with 13 bases between.

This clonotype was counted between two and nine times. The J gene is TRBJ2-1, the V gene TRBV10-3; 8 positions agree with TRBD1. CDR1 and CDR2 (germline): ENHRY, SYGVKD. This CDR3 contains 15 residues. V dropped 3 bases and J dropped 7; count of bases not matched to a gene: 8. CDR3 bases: TGTGCCATCAGTGACCTTGGACAGGGTGGGAATGAGCAGTTCTTC. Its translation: CAISDLGQGGNEQFF.

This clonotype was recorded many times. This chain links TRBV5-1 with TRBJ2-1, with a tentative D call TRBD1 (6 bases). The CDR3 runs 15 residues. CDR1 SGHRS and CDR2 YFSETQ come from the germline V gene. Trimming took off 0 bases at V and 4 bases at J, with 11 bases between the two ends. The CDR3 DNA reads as TGCGCCAGCAGCTTGGGGGGGCCATCTTACAATGAGCAGTTCTTC. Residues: CASSLGGPSYNEQFF. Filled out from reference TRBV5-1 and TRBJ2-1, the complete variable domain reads KAGVTQTPRYLIKTRGQQVTLSCSPISGHRSVSWYQQTPGQGLQFLFEYFSETQRNKGNFPGRFSGRQFSNSRSEMNVSTLELGDSALYLCASSLGGPSYNEQFFGPGTRLTVL.

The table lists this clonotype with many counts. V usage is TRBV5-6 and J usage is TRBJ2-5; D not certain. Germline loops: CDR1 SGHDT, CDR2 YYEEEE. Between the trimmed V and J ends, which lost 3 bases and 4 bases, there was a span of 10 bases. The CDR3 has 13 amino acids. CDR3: CASSSISGETQYF. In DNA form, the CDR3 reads TGTGCCAGCAGCTCCATTTCAGGAGAGACCCAGTACTTC. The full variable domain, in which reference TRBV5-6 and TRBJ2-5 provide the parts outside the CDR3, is DAGVTQSPTHLIKTRGQQVTLRCSPKSGHDTVSWYQQALGQGPQFIFQYYEEEERQRGNFPDRFSGHQFPNYSSELNVNALLLGDSALYLCASSSISGETQYFGPGTRLLVL.

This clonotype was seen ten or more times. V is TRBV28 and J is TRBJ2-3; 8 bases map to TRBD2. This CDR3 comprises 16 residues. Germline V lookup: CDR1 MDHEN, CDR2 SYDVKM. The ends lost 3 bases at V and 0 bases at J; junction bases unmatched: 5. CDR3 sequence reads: CASSFSASGSTDTQYF. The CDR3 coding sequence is TGTGCCAGCAGTTTCTCGGCTAGCGGGAGCACAGATACGCAGTATTTT.

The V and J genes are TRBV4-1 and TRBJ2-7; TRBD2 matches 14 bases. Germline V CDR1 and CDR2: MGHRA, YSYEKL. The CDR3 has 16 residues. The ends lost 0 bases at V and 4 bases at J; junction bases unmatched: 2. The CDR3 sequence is CASSQEGTSGRYEQYF. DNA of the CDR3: TGCGCCAGCAGCCAAGAAGGGACTAGCGGGAGATACGAGCAGTACTTC.

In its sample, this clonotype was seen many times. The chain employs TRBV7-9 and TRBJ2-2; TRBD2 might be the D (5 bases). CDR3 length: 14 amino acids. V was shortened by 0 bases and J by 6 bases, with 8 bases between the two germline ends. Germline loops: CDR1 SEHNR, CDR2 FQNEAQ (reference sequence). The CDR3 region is CASSLATTAGELFF. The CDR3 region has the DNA TGTGCCAGCAGCTTAGCGACTACGGCCGGGGAGCTGTTTTTT.

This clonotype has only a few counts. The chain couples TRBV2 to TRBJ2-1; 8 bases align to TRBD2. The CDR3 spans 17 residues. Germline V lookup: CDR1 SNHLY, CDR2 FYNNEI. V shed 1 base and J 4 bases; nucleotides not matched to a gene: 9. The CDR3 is CASSEELSGRGYNEQFF. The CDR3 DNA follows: TGTGCCAGCAGTGAAGAATTGAGCGGGAGAGGGTACAATGAGCAGTTCTTC.

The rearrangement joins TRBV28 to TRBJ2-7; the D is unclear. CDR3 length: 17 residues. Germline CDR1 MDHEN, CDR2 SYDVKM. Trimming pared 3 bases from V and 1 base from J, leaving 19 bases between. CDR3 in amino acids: CASSFFPGVTSSYEQYF. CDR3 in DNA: TGTGCCAGCAGTTTTTTCCCCGGAGTAACAAGTTCCTACGAGCAGTACTTC.

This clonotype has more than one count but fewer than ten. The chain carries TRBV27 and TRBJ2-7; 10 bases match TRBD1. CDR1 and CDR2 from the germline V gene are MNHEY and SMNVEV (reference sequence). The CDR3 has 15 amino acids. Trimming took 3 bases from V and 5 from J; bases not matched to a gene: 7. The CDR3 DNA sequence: TGTGCCAGCAGTTTGGACAGGGGGATGGGGAACGAGCAGTACTTC. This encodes CASSLDRGMGNEQYF.

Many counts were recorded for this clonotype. DNA of the CDR3: TGTGCCAGCAGCTTGCCCCTAAGGCTTCCTGGGGCCAACGTCCTGACTTTC. This gives the protein CASSLPLRLPGANVLTF. V and J are TRBV5-8 and TRBJ2-6, with D hard to call. The CDR3 runs 17 residues. V lost 1 base and J lost 2, with 13 bases in between. CDR1 is SGHTS, CDR2 YDEGEE, per germline.

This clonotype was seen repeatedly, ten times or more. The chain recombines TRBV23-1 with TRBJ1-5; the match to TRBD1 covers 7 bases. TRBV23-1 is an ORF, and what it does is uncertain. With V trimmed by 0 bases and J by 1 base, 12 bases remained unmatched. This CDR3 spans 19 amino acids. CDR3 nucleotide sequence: TGCGCCAGCAGTCAATCGTACTCGGGACAGCGATTAAGCAATCAGCCCCAGCATTTT. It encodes CASSQSYSGQRLSNQPQHF.

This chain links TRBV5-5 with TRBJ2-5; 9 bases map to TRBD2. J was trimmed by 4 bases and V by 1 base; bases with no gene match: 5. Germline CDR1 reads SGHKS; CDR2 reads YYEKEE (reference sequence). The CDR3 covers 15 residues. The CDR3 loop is CASSLMAGGRETQYF. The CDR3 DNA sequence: TGTGCCAGCAGCTTGATGGCGGGGGGGCGAGAGACCCAGTACTTC.

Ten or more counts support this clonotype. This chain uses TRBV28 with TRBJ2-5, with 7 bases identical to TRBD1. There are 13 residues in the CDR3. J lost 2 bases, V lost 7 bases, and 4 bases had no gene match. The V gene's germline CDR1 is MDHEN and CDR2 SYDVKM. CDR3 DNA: TGTGCCAGCACCTCGGACAGGCAAGAGACCCAGTACTTC. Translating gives CASTSDRQETQYF.

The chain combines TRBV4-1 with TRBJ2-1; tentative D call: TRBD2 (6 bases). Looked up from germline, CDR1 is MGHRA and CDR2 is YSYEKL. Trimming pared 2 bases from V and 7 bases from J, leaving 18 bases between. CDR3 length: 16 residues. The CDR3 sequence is CASSQWDSQNPNEQFF. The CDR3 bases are TGCGCCAGCAGCCAATGGGACTCCCAGAACCCTAATGAGCAGTTCTTC.

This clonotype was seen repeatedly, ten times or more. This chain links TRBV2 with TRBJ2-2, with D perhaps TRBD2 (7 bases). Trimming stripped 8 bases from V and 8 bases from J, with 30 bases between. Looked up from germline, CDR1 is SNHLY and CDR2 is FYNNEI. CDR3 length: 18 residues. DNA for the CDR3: TGTGCCAGCCCACCGCCCCAGGGGAGAGCGGGAAAAAAGGGGGAGCTGTTTTTT. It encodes CASPPPQGRAGKKGELFF.

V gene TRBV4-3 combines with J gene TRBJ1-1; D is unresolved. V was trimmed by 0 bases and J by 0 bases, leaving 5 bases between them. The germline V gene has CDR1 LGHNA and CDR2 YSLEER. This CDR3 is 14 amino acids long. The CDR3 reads CASSQDTVNTEAFF. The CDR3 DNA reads TGCGCCAGCAGCCAAGATACGGTGAACACTGAAGCTTTCTTT.

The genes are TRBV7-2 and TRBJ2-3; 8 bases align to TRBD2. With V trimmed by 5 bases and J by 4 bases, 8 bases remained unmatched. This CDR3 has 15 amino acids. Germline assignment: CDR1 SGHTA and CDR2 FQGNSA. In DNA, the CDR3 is TGTGCCAGCAGCCCGGCGGGAGGAGGGCCAGATACGCAGTATTTT. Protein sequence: CASSPAGGGPDTQYF. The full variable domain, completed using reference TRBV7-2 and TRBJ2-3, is GAGVSQSPSNKVTEKGKDVELRCDPISGHTALYWYRQSLGQGLEFLIYFQGNSAPDKSGLPSDRFSAERTGGSVSTLTIQRTQQEDSAVYLCASSPAGGGPDTQYFGPGTRLTVL.

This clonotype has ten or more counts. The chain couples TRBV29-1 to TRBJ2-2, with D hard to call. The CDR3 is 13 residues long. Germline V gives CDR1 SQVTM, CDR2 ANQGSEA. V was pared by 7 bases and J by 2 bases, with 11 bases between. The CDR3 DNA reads TGCAGCGGGAAACGGATAAACACCGGGGAGCTGTTTTTT. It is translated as CSGKRINTGELFF.

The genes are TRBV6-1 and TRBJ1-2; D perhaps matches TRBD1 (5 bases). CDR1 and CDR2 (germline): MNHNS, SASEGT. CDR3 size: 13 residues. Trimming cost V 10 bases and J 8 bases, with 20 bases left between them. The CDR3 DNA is TGTGCCACCGCTTCCCCACCGGGGCTGGGCTACACCTTC. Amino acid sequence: CATASPPGLGYTF.

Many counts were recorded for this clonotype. The CDR3 DNA reads TGTGCCAGCAGTTACCAACAGGCGAATTCACCCCTCCACTTT. It codes for CASSYQQANSPLHF. V and J are TRBV6-2 or TRBV6-3 and TRBJ1-6; TRBD1 is a possible D gene (5 bases). The CDR3 loop spans 14 amino acids. V was pared by 2 bases and J by 7 bases, with 9 bases between. Germline assignment: CDR1 MNHEY and CDR2 SVGEGT.

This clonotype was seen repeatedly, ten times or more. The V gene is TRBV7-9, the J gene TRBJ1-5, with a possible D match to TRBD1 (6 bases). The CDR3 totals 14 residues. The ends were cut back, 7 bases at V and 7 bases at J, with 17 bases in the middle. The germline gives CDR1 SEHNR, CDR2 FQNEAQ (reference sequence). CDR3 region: CASTTQGGGQPQHF. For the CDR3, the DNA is TGTGCCAGCACCACACAGGGAGGAGGGCAGCCCCAGCATTTT.

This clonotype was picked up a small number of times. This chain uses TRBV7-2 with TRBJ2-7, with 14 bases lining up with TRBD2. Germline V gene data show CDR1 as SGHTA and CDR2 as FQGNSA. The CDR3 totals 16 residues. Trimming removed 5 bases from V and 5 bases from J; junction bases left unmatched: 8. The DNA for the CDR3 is TGTGCCAGCAGCGCCAGGACTAGCGGGGGGTCCAACGAGCAGTACTTC. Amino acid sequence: CASSARTSGGSNEQYF.